This TCR beta chain emerged from a study of blood T cell repertoires in COVID-19 (dated by TCRdb to between 2020 and 2021). Background for the entire study: The collaborator samples originated in the United States, Italy and Spain and spanned the acute and convalescent phases of COVID-19. Deeply sampled blood TCRbeta repertoires from subjects exposed to, actively infected with, or recovered from COVID-19 were included in the dataset. HLA class I and class II types, where available, came from metadata supplied by the sample provider rather than from assay-based typing. The prospective study material was composed of cDNA or gDNA derived from T cells, B-cell-depleted T cells, or PBMCs. Samples were obtained from the ongoing ImmuneRACE study (first 160 participants) and from 1,254 subjects provided by 6 global collaborators. Sample metadata almost always included a de-identified subject ID, COVID-19 status, age in years and sex. A freely available public database, intended as a resource for researchers studying the immune response to SARS-CoV-2, is where the repertoires were released.

This clone was recorded once. The antigen this receptor binds is unknown. The sample holds no much larger clone one base away, and base qualities are not on file. The germline V gene (reference sequence) sets CDR1 to LNHDA and CDR2 to SQIVND. The CDR3, from cysteine to phenylalanine, totals 17 residues. Solely the CDR3 DNA is kept, with 51 bases framed from the first base. After removal of 4 bases from V and 1 base from J, the junction retains 9 bases not matched to a gene. The immunoSEQ Assay, a bias-controlled multiplex PCR, was used to amplify TCRbeta CDR3 regions from genomic DNA. Processing in the source paper ran as follows. The number of nucleated cells in each sample was estimated by amplification of reference gene primers within the assay. Sequence reads were collapsed and filtered to measure the absolute abundance of every unique TCRbeta CDR3 rearrangement. For each sample, productive Simpson clonality was calculated as the square root of Simpson's diversity index across productive rearrangements. TCRdb carries this immuneACCESS record with in-frame sequences only. Its versions omit some clonotypes, under half of them owing to an unresolved V gene in the studies checked, with the rest unexplained. The V and J calls and clone size are taken from that table; D and trimming were inferred from the DNA. This sample has roughly 150,000 clones in its table, and roughly 89% of those were observed once. The top ten hold more than 5% of the sample.

Points the paper makes about the study in general: How much clinical and demographic metadata was included differed by source and by participant, and the metadata was provided uncurated.

Whole blood was collected in K2EDTA tubes by collaborating institutions according to the institutions' own protocols. For TCRbeta analysis, collaborators shipped samples as frozen whole blood, isolated PBMCs, or DNA extracted from either of those sample types. This sequence was found in a human donor in a cohort sampled during active COVID-19. This chain joins TRBV19 to TRBJ1-1; TRBD1 agrees with 10 junctional bases. The sample taken for sequencing was peripheral blood. CDR3 reads: CASSKPGQGRGNTEAFF. The bases are TGTGCCAGTAGTAAGCCGGGACAGGGGAGGGGGAACACTGAAGCTTTCTTT.